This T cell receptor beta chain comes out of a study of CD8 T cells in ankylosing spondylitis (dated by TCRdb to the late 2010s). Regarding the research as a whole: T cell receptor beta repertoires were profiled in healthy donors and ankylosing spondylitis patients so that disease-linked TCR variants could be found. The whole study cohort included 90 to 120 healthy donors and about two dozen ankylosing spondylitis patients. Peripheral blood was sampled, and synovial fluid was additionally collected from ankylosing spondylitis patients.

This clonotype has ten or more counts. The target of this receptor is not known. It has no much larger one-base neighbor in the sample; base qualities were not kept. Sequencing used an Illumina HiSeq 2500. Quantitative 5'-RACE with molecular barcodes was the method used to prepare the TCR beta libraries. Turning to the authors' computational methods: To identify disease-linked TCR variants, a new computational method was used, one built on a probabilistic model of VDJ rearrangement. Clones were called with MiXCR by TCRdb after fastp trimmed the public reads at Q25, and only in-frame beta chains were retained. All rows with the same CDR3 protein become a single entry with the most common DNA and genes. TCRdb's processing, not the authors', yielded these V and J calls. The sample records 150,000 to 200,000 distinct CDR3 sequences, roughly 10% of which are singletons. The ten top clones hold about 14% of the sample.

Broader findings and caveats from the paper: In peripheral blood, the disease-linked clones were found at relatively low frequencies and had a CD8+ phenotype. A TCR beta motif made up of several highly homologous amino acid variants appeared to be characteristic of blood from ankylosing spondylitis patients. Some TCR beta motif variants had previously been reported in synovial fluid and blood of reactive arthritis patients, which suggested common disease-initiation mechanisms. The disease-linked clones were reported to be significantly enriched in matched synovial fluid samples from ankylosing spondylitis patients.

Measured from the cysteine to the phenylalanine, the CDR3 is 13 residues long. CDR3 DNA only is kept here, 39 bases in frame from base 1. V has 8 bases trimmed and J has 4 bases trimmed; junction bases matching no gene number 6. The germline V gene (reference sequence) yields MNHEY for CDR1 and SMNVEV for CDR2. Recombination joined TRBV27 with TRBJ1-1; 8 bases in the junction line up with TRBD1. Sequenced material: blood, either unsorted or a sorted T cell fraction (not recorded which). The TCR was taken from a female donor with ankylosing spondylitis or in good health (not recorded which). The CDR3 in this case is CASQAGGVTEAFF. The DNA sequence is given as TGTGCCAGCCAGGCAGGGGGCGTCACTGAAGCTTTCTTT.